Sequencing of this T cell receptor beta chain was carried out in a study of cytomegalovirus exposure and HLA in healthy donors. The study's findings and limits: Cytomegalovirus-associated TCR beta chains were listed, numbering some 170.

The PCR contained 60 Vbeta and 13 Jbeta primers. Only in-frame clones appear in the TCRdb table, and some are missing; sequencing was by immunoSEQ multiplex PCR. The sample contains some 180,000 clones, around 75% of which appear only once. Comment on this clone: The antigen is undetermined.

The ends were cut back, 1 base at V and 0 bases at J, with 11 bases in the middle. The germline V gene encodes CDR1 SGHVS and CDR2 FQNEAQ. The CDR3 loop spans 16 amino acids. The sequenced material came from PBMCs. The sequence was obtained from a woman aged 25-40 years in good health and CMV-seronegative. The chain employs TRBV7-8 and TRBJ2-3; the D is unclear. CDR3 protein: CASSLVGIGSTDTQYF. The CDR3 coding sequence is TGTGCCAGCAGCTTAGTTGGTATCGGTAGCACAGATACGCAGTATTTT.